These 20 T cell receptor beta chains came from one sample sequenced in a study of CD8+CD57+ T cells in acquired aplastic anemia. Genomic DNA, the template, was used for profiling of the TCR beta VDJ and CDR3. Each CDR3 protein gets one entry after TCRdb re-called the reads with MiXCR. The table has about 190,000 distinct CDR3 sequences, less than 65% seen once. The specimen sequenced was sorted CD4+, CD8+, or CD8+CD57+ T cells (not recorded which) from PBMCs. These receptor sequences come from a human donor in good health, serving as a control.

This clonotype was picked up many times. The genes are TRBV10-3 and TRBJ2-1, with D possibly matching TRBD2 (6 bases). The CDR3 runs 16 residues. Trimming took 6 bases from V and 6 from J, leaving 21 bases between them. From germline, CDR1 is ENHRY and CDR2 SYGVKD. CDR3 sequence reads: CAIRAQRQGLGNEQFF. The CDR3, as DNA: TGTGCCATCAGAGCACAGAGGCAGGGACTGGGCAATGAGCAGTTCTTC.

This clonotype has a count of ten or more. This chain connects TRBV5-1 to TRBJ1-1; 8 bases map to TRBD1. Germline-derived CDR1 and CDR2 are SGHRS and YFSETQ. The CDR3 is made up of 15 amino acids. The V gene end was trimmed by 3 bases and the J gene end by 5 bases; junction bases not matched to a gene: 9. CDR3 sequence: CASSWSTGAGTEAFF. Written as DNA, the CDR3 is TGCGCCAGCAGCTGGTCGACAGGGGCGGGAACTGAAGCTTTCTTT.

The V call is TRBV29-1, the J call TRBJ2-7; 14 bases line up with TRBD2. V was clipped by 5 bases and J by 1 base; unmatched bases: 1. Germline-derived CDR1 and CDR2 are SQVTM and ANQGSEA. CDR3 length: 14 amino acids. CDR3 bases: TGCAGCGTTAGACTAGCGGGGGGGTCCTACGAGCAGTACTTC. Its protein product is CSVRLAGGSYEQYF.

The rearrangement uses TRBV5-7 and TRBJ2-7; 7 bases fit TRBD2. TRBV5-7 is placed among ORFs of uncertain function. CDR3 length: 12 residues. The junction had 1 base not matched to a gene; V was cut back by 4 bases and J by 3 bases. The CDR3 DNA follows: TGTGCCAGCAGCGGGGGGGACTACGAGCAGTACTTC. This sequence encodes CASSGGDYEQYF.

This chain links TRBV20-1 with TRBJ1-2; no reliable D call. CDR3 length: 13 amino acids. V was clipped by 0 bases and J by 10 bases, with 15 bases between them. The germline CDR1 and CDR2 sequences are DFQATT and SNEGSKA (reference sequence). In DNA form, the CDR3 reads TGCAGTGCTAGAGATGGCGGGCCCGGAGCCTACACCTTC. It encodes CSARDGGPGAYTF.

This sequence joins TRBV25-1 and TRBJ2-5; TRBD2 might be the D (7 bases). This CDR3 is 14 amino acids long. CDR1 MGHDK and CDR2 SYGVNS come from the germline V gene. V gave up 6 bases and J gave up 5 bases, with 16 bases separating them. CDR3 region: CASSPPGGSETQYF. The CDR3 DNA reads TGTGCCAGCAGCCCTCCGGGGGGCTCGGAGACCCAGTACTTC. Full variable domain (missing parts from reference TRBV25-1 and TRBJ2-5): EADIYQTPRYLVIGTGKKITLECSQTMGHDKMYWYQQDPGMELHLIHYSYGVNSTEKGDLSSESTVSRIRTEHFPLTLESARPSHTSQYLCASSPPGGSETQYFGPGTRLLVL.

This clonotype was counted only a few times. The chain recombines TRBV7-6 with TRBJ1-2; tentative D call: TRBD1 (6 bases). Between the trimmed V and J ends, which lost 3 bases and 4 bases, there was a span of 18 bases. The germline V gene has CDR1 SGHVS and CDR2 FNYEAQ. The CDR3 has 16 amino acids. CDR3 bases: TGTGCCAGCAGCTTGGGTGCAGGGGCGTCCGTCTATGGCTACACCTTC. Its protein product is CASSLGAGASVYGYTF.

The chain is built from TRBV7-7 and TRBJ2-1; TRBD1 might be the D (6 bases). This CDR3 has 13 residues. Trimming shortened V by 5 bases and J by 10 bases, and 15 bases separated the two germline ends. The germline V gene has CDR1 SSHAT and CDR2 FNYEAQ (reference sequence). CDR3: CASSPETGTEQFF. In nucleotides, the CDR3 is TGTGCCAGCAGCCCAGAAACAGGGACGGAGCAGTTCTTC.

The CDR3 reads CASRFGLAGGQETQYF. CDR3 sequence (DNA): TGCGCCAGCAGATTCGGACTAGCGGGGGGGCAAGAGACCCAGTACTTC. This chain connects TRBV10-2 to TRBJ2-5; TRBD2 matches 15 bases. The CDR3 contains 16 residues. Germline V CDR1 and CDR2: WSHSY, SAAADI. The V segment lost 6 bases and the J segment 2 bases; nucleotides outside the gene matches: 4.

This chain connects TRBV5-1 to TRBJ2-7; D may correspond to TRBD1 or TRBD2 (6 bases each). Trimming removed 1 base at V and 5 bases at J, with 13 bases between. Germline-derived CDR1 and CDR2 are SGHRS and YFSETQ. The CDR3 has 14 residues. CDR3: CASSLSGGNHEQYF. The CDR3, as DNA: TGCGCCAGCAGCTTGTCCGGGGGCAATCACGAGCAGTACTTC.

The chain has TRBV29-1 and TRBJ2-7; TRBD1 matches at 12 bases. V lost 4 bases, J lost 4 bases, and 2 bases stayed unmatched. The germline gives CDR1 SQVTM, CDR2 ANQGSEA. The CDR3 is 13 amino acids. CDR3 protein: CSVVGQGAYEQYF. The CDR3 DNA sequence: TGCAGCGTTGTGGGACAGGGGGCTTACGAGCAGTACTTC.

V gene TRBV20-1 combines with J gene TRBJ1-4; TRBD1 matches at 8 bases. The V gene's germline CDR1 is DFQATT and CDR2 SNEGSKA (reference sequence). Unmatched junction bases numbered 9, after V lost 4 bases and J lost 11 bases. This CDR3 comprises 13 residues. The CDR3 spells CSAKDRVVGKLFF. The CDR3 DNA follows: TGCAGTGCTAAGGACAGGGTGGTGGGGAAACTGTTTTTT.

There are many counts of this clonotype. This chain joins TRBV20-1 and TRBJ2-5; TRBD2 matches at 9 bases. The CDR3 length is 14 residues. The V segment lost 6 bases and the J segment 1 base; nucleotides outside the gene matches: 6. The germline V gene encodes CDR1 DFQATT and CDR2 SNEGSKA (reference sequence). The CDR3: CSARPTSGQETQYF. CDR3 in DNA: TGCAGTGCCAGACCGACTAGCGGCCAAGAGACCCAGTACTTC.

The genes are TRBV2 and TRBJ2-7, with TRBD1 matching 7 bases. Germline CDR1 SNHLY, CDR2 FYNNEI. The CDR3 covers 14 residues. J was trimmed by 0 bases and V by 11 bases; bases with no gene match: 10. This CDR3 reads CAGAPDRVSYEQYF. Written as DNA, the CDR3 is TGTGCCGGCGCCCCCGACAGGGTCTCCTACGAGCAGTACTTC.

The chain recombines TRBV7-3 with TRBJ2-1; 12 nucleotides match TRBD2. This CDR3 region has 18 residues. The V segment lost 5 bases and the J segment 8 bases; nucleotides outside the gene matches: 16. Germline V CDR1 and CDR2: SGHTA, FQGTGA. DNA of the CDR3: TGTGCCAGCAGCGTTTCTAGCGGGGGGGCCCGGCTGAGCGATGAGCAGTTCTTC. It codes for CASSVSSGGARLSDEQFF.

At least ten counts were recorded for this clonotype. This CDR3 reads CASSHQTGPNEKLFF. The CDR3 region has the DNA TGTGCCAGCAGTCACCAGACAGGACCTAATGAAAAACTGTTTTTT. The chain combines TRBV6-6 with TRBJ1-4; D perhaps matches TRBD1 (6 bases). Germline values: CDR1 MNHNY, CDR2 SVGAGI (reference sequence). CDR3 size: 15 residues. Deletions cut 5 bases from V and 3 bases from J, with 13 bases between.

The J gene is TRBJ1-2, the V gene TRBV24-1; no clear D. The V and J ends lost 9 bases and 7 bases respectively, with 14 bases between them. CDR1 is KGHDR, CDR2 SFDVKD, per germline. The CDR3 totals 12 residues. Here the CDR3 reads CATYEWDSGYTF. The CDR3 DNA reads TGTGCCACCTATGAATGGGATTCTGGCTACACCTTC.

The chain combines TRBV12-5 with TRBJ1-1, with D possibly being TRBD1 (6 bases). Germline assignment: CDR1 LGHNT and CDR2 FRNRAP. The CDR3 length is 13 residues. With 7 bases removed from V and 6 bases from J, the gap between germline ends came to 15 bases. CDR3 sequence (DNA): TGTGCTAGTGCCCAAGTACAGGGAGCTGAAGCTTTCTTT. The encoded protein is CASAQVQGAEAFF.

The rearrangement uses TRBV7-9 and TRBJ2-7; the D gene is possibly TRBD1 (7 bases). Germline CDR1 is SEHNR and CDR2 is FQNEAQ (reference sequence). V gave up 3 bases and J gave up 2 bases, with 11 bases separating them. The CDR3 has 14 amino acids. Here the CDR3 reads CASSFTGEAYEQYF. Here the CDR3 DNA reads TGTGCCAGCAGCTTTACAGGGGAGGCCTACGAGCAGTACTTC.

This rearrangement joins TRBV19 to TRBJ2-7; 7 bases match TRBD1. This CDR3 comprises 14 residues. Losses at the gene ends were 3 bases for V and 3 bases for J; bases not matched to a gene: 5. Looked up from germline, CDR1 is LNHDA and CDR2 is SQIVND (reference sequence). The CDR3 nucleotides are TGTGCCAGTAGTATGGGGGACAGATACTACGAGCAGTACTTC. Amino acids: CASSMGDRYYEQYF. Variable domain in full (rest from reference TRBV19 and TRBJ2-7): DGGITQSPKYLFRKEGQNVTLSCEQNLNHDAMYWYRQDPGQGLRLIYYSQIVNDFQKGDIAEGYSVSREKKESFPLTVTSAQKNPTAFYLCASSMGDRYYEQYFGPGTRLTVT.